What follows are 29 T cell receptor beta chains derived from one specimen sequenced in a study of OX40 agonist ivuxolimab in advanced cancers. Using immunoSEQ multiplex PCR, the repertoire was profiled, and TCRdb retains in-frame clones only, with some absent. The table shows 95,000 to 100,000 clones, with around 92% occurring only once. Sequencing used CD4+ or CD8+ T cells sorted from blood, obtained in a trial of the OX40 agonist ivuxolimab. Every receptor here comes from an adult with an advanced solid tumor such as melanoma, head and neck, liver or kidney cancer.

Remarks on this clone: Relative to the germline gene, one junction end is altered; a read error may explain this. This chain connects TRBV5-1 to TRBJ2-3, with 7 bases aligning to TRBD1. Germline V gene lookup returns CDR1 SGHRS and CDR2 YFSETQ. The CDR3 runs to 14 residues. CDR3 DNA sequence: TGCGCCAGCAGTCCTACACCCGGGACAGTTACGCAGTATTTT. Protein sequence: CASSPTPGTVTQYF.

V and J are TRBV4-3 and TRBJ2-3; a weak D match, TRBD2 (5 bases). V was trimmed by 0 bases and J by 5 bases, leaving 6 bases between them. Germline-derived CDR1 and CDR2 are LGHNA and YSLEER. The CDR3 totals 13 residues. CDR3 in amino acids: CASSQDRGDTQYF. The CDR3, as DNA: TGCGCCAGCAGCCAAGATCGGGGAGATACGCAGTATTTT.

V gene TRBV29-1 combines with J gene TRBJ1-5; possibly TRBD1 for D (5 bases). This CDR3 has 13 residues. Germline V CDR1 and CDR2: SQVTM, ANQGSEA. CDR3 region: CIPNRGGNQPQHF. The CDR3 nucleotides are TGCATTCCAAACAGAGGGGGCAATCAGCCCCAGCATTTT.

This clone came up once. This chain uses TRBV7-2 with TRBJ1-1; a possible D gene is TRBD1 (5 bases). The length of the CDR3 is 11 residues. Germline lookup yields CDR1 SGHTA and CDR2 FQGNSA. V lost 5 bases to trimming and J lost 7 bases, with 8 bases between them. In DNA form, the CDR3 reads TGTGCCAGCAGCATCGACAGTGAAGCTTTCTTT. It translates to CASSIDSEAFF.

The chain links TRBV7-3 to TRBJ2-6, with D hard to call. Per germline, CDR1 SGHTA and CDR2 FQGTGA. Between the trimmed V and J ends, which lost 5 bases and 4 bases, there was a span of 6 bases. This CDR3 spans 13 amino acids. The CDR3 DNA sequence: TGTGCCAGCAGCGTGGCGGGGGCCAACGTCCTGACTTTC. Residues: CASSVAGANVLTF.

The CDR3 nucleotides are TGTGCCAGCAGGATGACTTCAACTAATGAAAAACTGTTTTTT. The encoded protein is CASRMTSTNEKLFF. J is TRBJ1-4 and V is TRBV6-5; D is unclear. This CDR3 is 14 amino acids long. The germline gives CDR1 MNHEY, CDR2 SVGAGI. V shed 6 bases and J shed 0 bases, with 8 bases lying between them.

This chain uses TRBV16 with TRBJ1-5; D not certain. The germline V gene encodes CDR1 KGHSY and CDR2 FQNENV. Trimming shortened V by 4 bases and J by 4 bases, and 11 bases separated the two germline ends. The CDR3 covers 14 residues. CDR3 protein: CASSPGWGNQPQHF. The CDR3 DNA sequence: TGTGCCAGCAGCCCAGGTTGGGGAAATCAGCCCCAGCATTTT.

The chain has TRBV5-6 and TRBJ2-1; D remains ambiguous. Deletions cut 3 bases from V and 4 bases from J, with 8 bases between. Germline V gene data show CDR1 as SGHDT and CDR2 as YYEEEE. The CDR3 contains 13 residues. The CDR3 here is CASSYLWYNEQFF. The CDR3 coding sequence is TGTGCCAGCAGCTATCTATGGTACAATGAGCAGTTCTTC.

The chain joins TRBV15 to TRBJ1-5, with D unclear. Trimming took off 3 bases at V and 6 bases at J, with 18 bases between the two ends. The germline V gene has CDR1 LNHNV and CDR2 YYDKDF (reference sequence). This CDR3 has 16 residues. The CDR3 here is CATSSPGRAEGQPQHF. The CDR3, as DNA: TGTGCCACCAGCAGCCCTGGGCGGGCGGAGGGTCAGCCCCAGCATTTT.

This sequence joins TRBV5-1 and TRBJ1-1; D gene uncertain. The CDR3 consists of 16 residues. Germline V lookup: CDR1 SGHRS, CDR2 YFSETQ. The V and J ends lost 2 bases and 1 base respectively, with 15 bases between them. This CDR3 is CASSLGSVRENTEAFF. The CDR3, as DNA: TGCGCCAGCAGCTTAGGCTCGGTACGGGAGAACACTGAAGCTTTCTTT.

This clone has just one count. V and J are TRBV18 and TRBJ2-5; possibly TRBD2 for D (6 bases). The CDR3 has 16 residues. Germline CDR1 is KGHSH and CDR2 is LQKENI. Trimming pared 3 bases from V and 1 base from J, leaving 15 bases between. CDR3 in DNA: TGTGCCAGCTCACCCTTAAACTCGGGACTCCAAGAGACCCAGTACTTC. Protein sequence: CASSPLNSGLQETQYF.

This sequence joins TRBV19 and TRBJ1-2; TRBD1 matches 7 bases. This CDR3 region has 14 residues. Germline V lookup: CDR1 LNHDA, CDR2 SQIVND (reference sequence). V gave up 1 base and J gave up 8 bases; unmatched junction bases: 7. DNA for the CDR3: TGTGCCAGTAGTATAGGACAGGGATTTTGGGGCTACACCTTC. Encoded protein: CASSIGQGFWGYTF.

For the CDR3, the DNA is TGTGCCAGCAGTGGTTGGGACAGGCTCAATCAGCCCCAGCATTTT. It specifies CASSGWDRLNQPQHF. The chain employs TRBV2 and TRBJ1-5; 8 bases align to TRBD1. Germline values: CDR1 SNHLY, CDR2 FYNNEI. The CDR3 is 15 residues long. After removal of 4 bases from V and 3 bases from J, the junction contained 5 bases not matched to a gene. Full variable domain (outside the CDR3, taken from reference TRBV2 and TRBJ1-5): EPEVTQTPSHQVTQMGQEVILRCVPISNHLYFYWYRQILGQKVEFLVSFYNNEISEKSEIFDDQFSVERPDGSNFTLKIRSTKLEDSAMYFCASSGWDRLNQPQHFGDGTRLSIL.

The rearrangement joins TRBV28 to TRBJ1-2; no definite D call. Trimming pared 2 bases from V and 1 base from J, leaving 14 bases between. CDR3 length: 16 residues. Germline CDR1 is MDHEN and CDR2 is SYDVKM. CDR3 bases: TGTGCCAGCAGTTTAATCTTCGGGGTTCTTAACTATGGCTACACCTTC. Translation: CASSLIFGVLNYGYTF.

CDR3 residues: CASSLIPQGYGYTF. The CDR3 DNA follows: TGTGCCAGCAGCCTTATTCCACAGGGCTATGGCTACACCTTC. The chain uses TRBV28 and TRBJ1-2; possible D gene TRBD1, 6 bases. Trimming cost V 6 bases and J 4 bases, with 15 bases left between them. The CDR3 has 14 residues. Germline lookup yields CDR1 MDHEN and CDR2 SYDVKM.

The V call is TRBV6-5, the J call TRBJ1-2; TRBD1 matches 8 bases. Looked up from germline, CDR1 is MNHEY and CDR2 is SVGAGI. CDR3 length: 13 amino acids. The V segment lost 9 bases and the J segment 7 bases; nucleotides outside the gene matches: 10. DNA for the CDR3: TGTGCCAGTTTCAGGGCAGGGGGCTTTGGCTACACCTTC. It translates to CASFRAGGFGYTF.

V usage is TRBV28 and J usage is TRBJ1-1; unclear D gene. There are 11 residues in the CDR3. The germline CDR1 and CDR2 sequences are MDHEN and SYDVKM. V dropped 5 bases and J dropped 2 bases, with 3 bases sitting between them. The CDR3: CASSDNTEAFF. CDR3 coding DNA: TGTGCCAGCAGTGATAACACTGAAGCTTTCTTT.

The rearrangement joins TRBV6-6 to TRBJ1-6; 7 positions agree with TRBD1. The CDR3 has 14 amino acids. The V gene end was trimmed by 7 bases and the J gene end by 9 bases; junction bases not matched to a gene: 9. CDR1 and CDR2 from the germline V gene are MNHNY and SVGAGI (reference sequence). The CDR3 DNA reads as TGTGCCAGCAACCGACAGGGAAAAGGTTCACCCCTCCACTTT. Translation: CASNRQGKGSPLHF.

This chain connects TRBV7-9 to TRBJ2-1; perhaps TRBD2 as D (6 bases). Per the germline V gene, CDR1 is SEHNR and CDR2 is FQNEAQ (reference sequence). The CDR3 length is 13 residues. The V gene lost 7 bases and the J gene lost 4 bases, with 11 bases spanning the gap. The CDR3 region has the DNA TGTGCCAGCACCCCCGGGAGTTACAATGAGCAGTTCTTC. It encodes CASTPGSYNEQFF.

The DNA of the CDR3 is TGTGCCAGCAGTAAGGTCGGGCAGGGGTCACCCCTCCACTTT. Protein product: CASSKVGQGSPLHF. J is TRBJ1-6 and V is TRBV6-4; possible D gene TRBD1, 6 bases. CDR1 and CDR2 from the germline V gene are MRHNA and SNTAGT. The CDR3 covers 14 residues. The ends were cut back, 5 bases at V and 10 bases at J, with 15 bases in the middle.

This chain links TRBV28 with TRBJ2-3; D unresolved. The CDR3 totals 12 residues. Looked up from germline, CDR1 is MDHEN and CDR2 is SYDVKM. Trimming left V 3 bases short and J 6 bases short, with 7 bases between. The CDR3 sequence is CASSLVGDTQYF. In nucleotides, the CDR3 is TGTGCCAGCAGTTTGGTGGGGGATACGCAGTATTTT.

This clone was seen just once. The J gene is TRBJ2-2, the V gene TRBV15; tentative D call: TRBD2 (5 bases). Germline values: CDR1 LNHNV, CDR2 YYDKDF (reference sequence). The CDR3 is 13 amino acids. Trimming removed 3 bases from V and 6 bases from J, with 8 bases in between. The CDR3 region has the DNA TGTGCCACCAGCAGGGACTTAGCCGGGGAGCTGTTTTTT. Amino acid sequence: CATSRDLAGELFF. The whole variable domain, remainder taken from reference TRBV15 and TRBJ2-2, is DAMVIQNPRYQVTQFGKPVTLSCSQTLNHNVMYWYQQKSSQAPKLLFHYYDKDFNNEADTPDNFQSRRPNTSFCFLDIRSPGLGDTAMYLCATSRDLAGELFFGEGSRLTVL.

The chain combines TRBV25-1 with TRBJ2-3; a weak D match, TRBD2 (6 bases). Looked up from germline, CDR1 is MGHDK and CDR2 is SYGVNS. This CDR3 has 13 amino acids. The V end lost 4 bases, the J end lost 3 bases, and 8 bases lay between the germline ends. CDR3 amino acids: CASSVGSTDTQYF. In DNA form, the CDR3 reads TGTGCCAGCAGTGTCGGGAGTACAGATACGCAGTATTTT.

The V gene is TRBV6-1, the J gene TRBJ1-5; D is ambiguous. The V end was cut by 6 bases, the J end by 1 base, with 10 bases between. Germline V gives CDR1 MNHNS, CDR2 SASEGT. This CDR3 spans 14 amino acids. CDR3 residues: CASRYRTSNQPQHF. For the CDR3, the DNA is TGTGCCAGCAGGTACAGAACCAGCAATCAGCCCCAGCATTTT.

The genes are TRBV4-3 and TRBJ2-5; either TRBD1 or TRBD2 may supply D (5 bases each). Trimming stripped 4 bases from V and 9 bases from J, with 15 bases between. Germline V CDR1 and CDR2: LGHNA, YSLEER. This CDR3 region has 13 residues. The CDR3 loop reads CASSLEVRGAQYF. Written as DNA, the CDR3 is TGCGCCAGCAGCCTCGAAGTAAGAGGGGCCCAGTACTTC.

The chain carries TRBV9 and TRBJ2-1, with TRBD2 identical over 14 bases. Per the germline V gene, CDR1 is SGDLS and CDR2 is YYNGEE. The CDR3 totals 20 residues. Trimming took 4 bases from V and 0 from J; bases not matched to a gene: 12. The CDR3 loop reads CASSPQTGTSGGSSYNEQFF. CDR3 coding DNA: TGTGCCAGCAGCCCACAGACCGGGACTAGCGGGGGCAGCTCCTACAATGAGCAGTTCTTC.

V gene TRBV6-5 combines with J gene TRBJ1-1; tentative D call: TRBD1 (6 bases). This CDR3 region has 15 residues. The germline gives CDR1 MNHEY, CDR2 SVGAGI. With 7 bases removed from V and 2 bases from J, the gap between germline ends came to 17 bases. CDR3 residues: CASIKYRATNTEAFF. CDR3 nucleotides: TGTGCCAGCATTAAATACAGGGCGACAAACACTGAAGCTTTCTTT.

The gene calls are TRBV10-3 and TRBJ2-3; TRBD2 might be the D (5 bases). V was shortened by 6 bases and J by 2 bases, with 15 bases between the two germline ends. The germline gives CDR1 ENHRY, CDR2 SYGVKD. The CDR3 runs 15 residues. The CDR3 loop is CAIRDSTRDTDTQYF. CDR3 nucleotides: TGTGCCATCAGGGACTCAACCAGAGACACAGATACGCAGTATTTT.

This clone was detected only once. The rearrangement joins TRBV5-1 to TRBJ1-5; no firm D call. With 0 bases removed from V and 0 bases from J, the gap between germline ends came to 7 bases. This CDR3 contains 15 residues. CDR1 SGHRS and CDR2 YFSETQ come from the germline V gene. The CDR3 loop reads CASSLGPNSNQPQHF. CDR3 coding DNA: TGCGCCAGCAGCTTGGGACCGAATAGCAATCAGCCCCAGCATTTT. The full variable domain, rest sourced from reference TRBV5-1 and TRBJ1-5, is KAGVTQTPRYLIKTRGQQVTLSCSPISGHRSVSWYQQTPGQGLQFLFEYFSETQRNKGNFPGRFSGRQFSNSRSEMNVSTLELGDSALYLCASSLGPNSNQPQHFGDGTRLSIL.